Listed below are T cell receptor beta chains from one sample, sequenced in a study of shared clonotypes between healthy human individuals. Assay: immunoSEQ multiplex PCR; the TCRdb copy retains only in-frame clones and omits some. Among around 2,000,000 clones listed, 93% were seen once. The specimen was naive CD8+ T cells from PBMCs. The receptors shown here come from a young man in good health. Some clones in this sample may be carry-over from other donors' samples. Each CDR3 is given with its conserved first and last residue. A D gene is named only where the DNA matches it firmly. Clone sizes are given selectively: once, few, many, or a class where the clone is expanded.

clone_size | j_call | d_call | v_call | cdr3_nt | cdr3_aa
. | TRBJ2-7 | TRBD2 | TRBV10-3 | TGTGCCATCAGTCCGACTAGCGGAATCTCCTACGAGCAGTACTTC | CAISPTSGISYEQYF
. | TRBJ2-1 | TRBD2 | TRBV2 | TGTGCCAGCGGGTTTCAGACTAGCGGGGATACCAATGAGCAGTTCTTC | CASGFQTSGDTNEQFF
. | TRBJ2-1 | . | TRBV28 | TGTGCCAGCAGCCCCCGCGGATACAATGAGCAGTTCTTC | CASSPRGYNEQFF
. | TRBJ2-7 | . | TRBV18 | TGTGCCAGCTCACCACCAAATGGGGACGAGCAGTACTTC | CASSPPNGDEQYF
. | TRBJ2-1 | . | TRBV13 | TGTGCCAGCAGCTTATCGGATCGAAATGAGCAGTTCTTC | CASSLSDRNEQFF
. | TRBJ1-2 | . | TRBV19 | TGTGCCAGTAGTCCGCGGGACAAAAACTATGGCTACACCTTC | CASSPRDKNYGYTF
. | TRBJ2-1 | . | TRBV29-1 | TGCAGCGTTGAAGATAAGATTGTAGGGGGTAATGAGCAGTTCTTC | CSVEDKIVGGNEQFF
. | TRBJ2-7 | . | TRBV5-1 | TGCGCCAGCAGCCCCGGACCCCGATCCTACGAGCAGTACTTC | CASSPGPRSYEQYF
once | TRBJ2-1 | TRBD2 | TRBV27 | TGTGCCAGCAGCCCTTCGGCGGGAGAGGGTCCCAATGAGCAGTTCTTC | CASSPSAGEGPNEQFF
. | TRBJ2-3 | . | TRBV7-9 | TGTGCCAGCAGACCTCGGGACGGCGGGACGGGAGATACGCAGTATTTT | CASRPRDGGTGDTQYF
once | TRBJ2-7 | . | TRBV6-5 | TGTGCCAGCTCTACGGTATCCTACGAGCAGTACTTC | CASSTVSYEQYF
once | TRBJ2-2 | . | TRBV6-5 | TGTGCCAGCAGTTACTCGAACGGGGAGCTGTTTTTT | CASSYSNGELFF
. | TRBJ2-7 | TRBD1 | TRBV7-8 | TGTGCCAGCAGCCACTGGGACAGCGTCTCCTACGAGCAGTACTTC | CASSHWDSVSYEQYF
once | TRBJ2-7 | . | TRBV7-9 | TGTGCCAGCAGCTTAGAAGGATTCGGTCCGTACGAGCAGTACTTC | CASSLEGFGPYEQYF
once | TRBJ1-3 | . | TRBV28 | TGTGCCAGCAGCAAACGTGCCCCTGGAAACACCATATATTTT | CASSKRAPGNTIYF
. | TRBJ1-2 | TRBD1 | TRBV5-4 | TGTGCCAGCAGCCCAGGACAGGGAGGGGTTGGCTACACCTTC | CASSPGQGGVGYTF
. | TRBJ1-1 | TRBD1 | TRBV19 | TGTGCCAGTAGTATGGACAGGTGGAACACTGAAGCTTTCTTT | CASSMDRWNTEAFF
. | TRBJ1-1 | TRBD1 | TRBV6-5 | TGTGCCAGCAGTTACCGGACAGGGGGGACTGAAGCTTTCTTT | CASSYRTGGTEAFF
. | TRBJ1-1 | . | TRBV7-3 | TGTGCCAGCAGCTCCGGGTCTGAAGCTTTCTTT | CASSSGSEAFF
. | TRBJ2-2 | TRBD2 | TRBV5-3 | TGTGCCAGAAGCTTGGTCTCTCGGGACTACCCTATCGGGGAGCTGTTTTTT | CARSLVSRDYPIGELFF
. | TRBJ2-7 | . | TRBV15 | TGTGCCACCAGCAGAGATTCGATACAGGTGGATAACGAGCAGTACTTC | CATSRDSIQVDNEQYF
. | TRBJ2-7 | . | TRBV29-1 | TGCAGCGTTGCGGTGGCGGTCCGGGGCTCCTACGAGCAGTACTTC | CSVAVAVRGSYEQYF
. | TRBJ2-5 | . | TRBV13 | TGTGCCAGCAGCTCCCGTATTGGGGGAGTGGAAGAGACCCAGTACTTC | CASSSRIGGVEETQYF
. | TRBJ1-4 | . | TRBV28 | TGTGCCAGCAGTTTATTATGGGCAACTAATGAAAAACTGTTTTTT | CASSLLWATNEKLFF
. | TRBJ1-1 | . | TRBV28 | TGTGCCAGCAGCCTTGTGACCGGCACTGAAGCTTTCTTT | CASSLVTGTEAFF
. | TRBJ2-4 | TRBD2 | TRBV29-1 | TGCAGCGCGAAGTTGGAAACTAGCGGGAGACTCATTCAGTACTTC | CSAKLETSGRLIQYF
. | TRBJ1-1 | . | TRBV30 | TGTGCCTGGAGTCTTCCCCTCAGGGGCCTGACTGAAGCTTTCTTT | CAWSLPLRGLTEAFF
. | TRBJ2-3 | . | TRBV9 | TGTGCGGAGGGGGCCGGGCCCGAAAAAGATACGCAGTATTTT | CAEGAGPEKDTQYF
. | TRBJ2-7 | . | TRBV29-1 | TGCAGCGCCCGTGGGGACGAGCAGTACTTC | CSARGDEQYF
. | TRBJ2-5 | . | TRBV6-6 | TGTGCCAGCAGTCAAACAGGGTTTAGGGAGACCCAGTACTTC | CASSQTGFRETQYF
. | TRBJ2-7 | . | TRBV4-2 | TGTGCCAGCAGCCAGGGGGACGAGCAGTACTTC | CASSQGDEQYF
. | TRBJ2-7 | . | TRBV11-2 | TGTGCCAGCAGACTTGAAACCTACGAGCAGTACTTC | CASRLETYEQYF
few | TRBJ2-7 | TRBD2 | TRBV27 | TGTGCCAGCAGTCCGTACAGGGGGACTAGCGGGAGGGCCACCTACTTC | CASSPYRGTSGRATYF
few | TRBJ2-3 | . | TRBV27 | TGTGCCAGCAGTTTAATGGGAGATACGCAGTATTTT | CASSLMGDTQYF
. | TRBJ2-2 | . | TRBV21-1 | TGTGCCAGCAGCAACAAAGGGACTGAATCGAACACCGGGGAGCTGTTTTTT | CASSNKGTESNTGELFF
. | TRBJ2-5 | . | TRBV21-1 | TGTGCCACCCACAGGGGGCGCAGAGAGACCCAGTACTTC | CATHRGRRETQYF
. | TRBJ2-7 | . | TRBV29-1 | TGCAGCGCCCTAGGGGTGGGAGTGCAAGAGCAGTACTTC | CSALGVGVQEQYF
. | TRBJ2-1 | TRBD2 | TRBV9 | TGTGCCAGCAGCGCGGCGGGGGAGGACTACAATGAGCAGTTCTTC | CASSAAGEDYNEQFF
. | TRBJ2-7 | TRBD1 | TRBV7-6 | TGTGCCAGCAGCCAAGACAGGGGCGACGAGCAGTACTTC | CASSQDRGDEQYF
. | TRBJ2-2 | . | TRBV4-1 | TGCGCCAGCAGCGGAGAGAACGGGGAGCTGTTTTTT | CASSGENGELFF
. | TRBJ2-1 | . | TRBV14 | TGTGCCAGCAGCCCCCGGACAGAGCACTCGAAGTTCTTC | CASSPRTEHSKFF
once | TRBJ2-7 | TRBD2 | TRBV4-1 | TGCGCCAGCAGCCAAGATTTAGGGACTAGCTCGGTAGAGCAGTACTTC | CASSQDLGTSSVEQYF
. | TRBJ2-1 | TRBD1 | TRBV27 | TGTGCCAGCAGTAGAAAGGTTGTTGGGACAGGGAGGAATGAGCAGTTCTTC | CASSRKVVGTGRNEQFF
once | TRBJ1-3 | . | TRBV28 | TGTGCCAGCCTAAGTACAGCCCTCTTTGGAAACACCATATATTTT | CASLSTALFGNTIYF
. | TRBJ2-2 | . | TRBV4-1 | TGCGCCAGCAGCCCTGTACTCCGGGACACTCAACACCCGAACACCGGGGAGCTGTTTTTT | CASSPVLRDTQHPNTGELFF
once | TRBJ1-1 | . | TRBV7-9 | TGTGCCAGCAGCTTTGGGGGAGGGACTGAAGCTTTCTTT | CASSFGGGTEAFF
. | TRBJ2-7 | . | TRBV27 | TGTGCCAGCTCCTTGATTGGGAGCTCCTACGAGCAGTACTTC | CASSLIGSSYEQYF
. | TRBJ2-1 | TRBD2 | TRBV27 | TGTGCCAGCAGTCCCTCCTTGAGTAGCGGGAGGCCCGGGAGCAATGAGCAGTTCTTC | CASSPSLSSGRPGSNEQFF
. | TRBJ2-2 | . | TRBV27 | TGTGCCAGCAGTTTGGTGGGAGTAGGGACCGGGGAGCTGTTTTTT | CASSLVGVGTGELFF
few | TRBJ2-7 | TRBD2 | TRBV27 | TGTGCCAGCAGTCCCTGGACTAGCTCCTACGAGCAGTACTTC | CASSPWTSSYEQYF